Each of the 18 T cell receptor beta chains below was sequenced from the same sample in a study of OX40 agonist ivuxolimab in advanced cancers. The repertoire was sequenced with immunoSEQ multiplex PCR; TCRdb's copy has only in-frame clones and lacks some. The repertoire includes 91,000 or so clones, about nine tenths of them detected once, and 1.5% to 2.5% sits in the top ten. The specimen was CD4+ or CD8+ T cells sorted from blood, collected in a trial of the OX40 agonist ivuxolimab. Every receptor here comes from an adult with an advanced solid tumor such as melanoma, head and neck, liver or kidney cancer.

A single count supports this clone. V gene TRBV5-1 combines with J gene TRBJ2-2; 9 bases align to TRBD2. The CDR3 extends over 15 amino acids. The V gene's germline CDR1 is SGHRS and CDR2 YFSETQ. J gave up 0 bases and V 4 bases, and 1 base lay outside the gene matches. The CDR3 sequence is CASSPSGTNTGELFF. DNA for the CDR3: TGCGCCAGCAGCCCTAGCGGGACGAACACCGGGGAGCTGTTTTTT.

This clone has a single count. CDR3 residues: CASSSQGADYGYTF. CDR3 nucleotide sequence: TGTGCCAGCAGCTCTCAGGGGGCTGACTATGGCTACACCTTC. This rearrangement joins TRBV5-4 to TRBJ1-2, with 8 bases lining up with TRBD1. Germline V gene sequence: CDR1 SGHNT, CDR2 YYREEE (reference sequence). CDR3 length: 14 residues. Trimming at V came to 3 bases and at J to 3 bases, leaving 4 bases not matched to a gene.

In this sample, this clone turned up once. The chain employs TRBV28 and TRBJ1-1; 9 bases align to TRBD1. The CDR3 sequence is 15 residues long. Germline-derived CDR1 and CDR2 are MDHEN and SYDVKM. Trimming removed 3 bases from V and 2 bases from J; junction bases left unmatched: 4. CDR3 coding DNA: TGTGCCAGCAGTTTGACAGGGGGAATAAACACTGAAGCTTTCTTT. Its protein product is CASSLTGGINTEAFF.

The chain joins TRBV10-3 to TRBJ2-3, with D perhaps matching TRBD2 (6 bases). The CDR3 covers 13 residues. V was trimmed by 10 bases and J by 2 bases, leaving 13 bases between them. Germline V gene sequence: CDR1 ENHRY, CDR2 SYGVKD. DNA of the CDR3: TGTGCCAGCCGGGACTTAAACACAGATACGCAGTATTTT. It specifies CASRDLNTDTQYF.

The V call is TRBV5-6, the J call TRBJ1-2, with 8 bases matching TRBD1. This CDR3 contains 14 residues. The germline gives CDR1 SGHDT, CDR2 YYEEEE. With V trimmed by 2 bases and J by 4 bases, 4 bases remained unmatched. The chain's CDR3 is CASSLQGVAYGYTF. The CDR3 DNA reads TGTGCCAGCAGCTTACAGGGGGTCGCCTATGGCTACACCTTC.

This clone was detected only once. CDR3 DNA: TGTGCCTGGAGTGTAGGGCTAGACAATGAGCAGTTCTTC. It is translated as CAWSVGLDNEQFF. V gene TRBV30 combines with J gene TRBJ2-1, with D unclear. CDR3 length equals 13 residues. Trimming shortened V by 0 bases and J by 5 bases, and 8 bases separated the two germline ends. The V gene's germline CDR1 is GTSNPN and CDR2 SVGIG (reference sequence).

The chain couples TRBV5-1 to TRBJ2-7; TRBD2 matches 7 bases. Germline loops: CDR1 SGHRS, CDR2 YFSETQ. Losses at the gene ends were 4 bases for V and 2 bases for J; bases not matched to a gene: 9. This CDR3 has 15 residues. The CDR3, as DNA: TGCGCCAGCAGCCCGTCACTAGCGATTACCTACGAGCAGTACTTC. Encoded protein: CASSPSLAITYEQYF.

This chain links TRBV11-2 with TRBJ2-3; 8 bases map to TRBD2. There are 17 residues in the CDR3. Germline lookup yields CDR1 SGHAT and CDR2 FQNNGV. Trimming removed 0 bases from V and 1 base from J; junction bases left unmatched: 6. CDR3 sequence (DNA): TGTGCCAGCAGCTTAGATAGCGGGGCCGCCGGCACAGATACGCAGTATTTT. This translates into CASSLDSGAAGTDTQYF.

The V and J genes are TRBV27 and TRBJ1-5, with D hard to call. CDR3 length: 15 amino acids. Trimming took off 6 bases at V and 0 bases at J, with 12 bases between the two ends. CDR1 MNHEY and CDR2 SMNVEV come from the germline V gene (reference sequence). CDR3: CASSPTADSNQPQHF. The CDR3 nucleotides are TGTGCCAGCAGCCCCACCGCTGATAGCAATCAGCCCCAGCATTTT.

This clone was found once. This chain links TRBV2 with TRBJ1-1, with D perhaps TRBD1 (5 bases). The length of the CDR3 is 14 residues. CDR1 SNHLY and CDR2 FYNNEI come from the germline V gene. Between the trimmed V and J ends, which lost 7 bases and 1 base, there was a span of 13 bases. This CDR3 is CASNTGTQNTEAFF. CDR3 bases: TGTGCCAGCAATACCGGGACCCAGAACACTGAAGCTTTCTTT.

V is TRBV10-1 and J is TRBJ2-3; 8 nucleotides match TRBD2. Germline assignment: CDR1 WNHNN and CDR2 SYGVQD (reference sequence). V dropped 0 bases and J dropped 1; count of bases not matched to a gene: 6. The CDR3 extends over 17 amino acids. The DNA for the CDR3 is TGCGCCAGCAGTGAGTCGAGAGCGGGAGAAGGCACAGATACGCAGTATTTT. Residues: CASSESRAGEGTDTQYF.

The chain combines TRBV5-1 with TRBJ2-1; perhaps TRBD2 as D (5 bases). Trimming stripped 0 bases from V and 6 bases from J, with 13 bases between. Germline-derived CDR1 and CDR2 are SGHRS and YFSETQ. The CDR3 loop spans 15 amino acids. CDR3 sequence: CASSLGGTTSNEQFF. CDR3 bases: TGCGCCAGCAGCTTGGGAGGAACTACTAGCAATGAGCAGTTCTTC.

J is TRBJ2-7 and V is TRBV10-3; 10 bases are shared with TRBD1. The V segment lost 11 bases and the J segment 5 bases; nucleotides outside the gene matches: 6. The CDR3 consists of 12 residues. Germline values: CDR1 ENHRY, CDR2 SYGVKD. This chain's CDR3 is CAVGTGENEQYF. The CDR3 DNA reads as TGTGCCGTCGGGACAGGGGAAAACGAGCAGTACTTC.

This chain connects TRBV6-1 to TRBJ2-6, with D unresolved. V was clipped by 6 bases and J by 0 bases, with 9 bases between them. In germline, CDR1 is MNHNS, CDR2 SASEGT. CDR3 length: 15 amino acids. The CDR3: CASRVIGSGANVLTF. Here the CDR3 DNA reads TGTGCCAGCAGGGTCATCGGCTCTGGGGCCAACGTCCTGACTTTC.

The chain links TRBV7-3 to TRBJ2-7; 8 bases map to TRBD1. The CDR3 spans 14 residues. The trim removed 2 bases at V and 4 bases at J, leaving 4 bases unmatched. CDR1 SGHTA and CDR2 FQGTGA come from the germline V gene. DNA of the CDR3: TGTGCCAGCAGCTTAGGGACAGGACCATACGAGCAGTACTTC. As protein: CASSLGTGPYEQYF.

V and J are TRBV13 and TRBJ2-7, with 11 bases identical to TRBD2. The length of the CDR3 is 13 residues. Germline CDR1 PRHDT, CDR2 FYEKMQ (reference sequence). The V and J ends lost 6 bases and 4 bases, in that order; junction bases with no gene match: 2. CDR3 residues: CASSRLAGYEQYF. CDR3 DNA: TGTGCCAGCAGTAGACTAGCGGGGTACGAGCAGTACTTC.

V and J are TRBV7-9 and TRBJ1-1; 9 nucleotides match TRBD1. Germline assignment: CDR1 SEHNR and CDR2 FQNEAQ (reference sequence). The CDR3 runs 14 residues. J gave up 8 bases and V 5 bases, and 9 bases lay outside the gene matches. The DNA of the CDR3 is TGTGCCAGCAGCAAGGACAGGGGAGAGGGAGAAGCTTTCTTT. Its protein product is CASSKDRGEGEAFF.

The chain combines TRBV6-1 with TRBJ2-7, with a weak D call TRBD1 (5 bases). V dropped 6 bases and J dropped 0 bases, with 15 bases sitting between them. Germline V gene data show CDR1 as MNHNS and CDR2 as SASEGT. CDR3 length: 15 residues. CDR3 region: CASRVTVTLSYEQYF. In DNA form, the CDR3 reads TGTGCCAGCAGGGTGACAGTGACCCTCTCCTACGAGCAGTACTTC.